These T cell receptor beta chains were read from a single sample in a study of OX40 agonist ivuxolimab in advanced cancers. This table comes from immunoSEQ multiplex PCR, and its TCRdb copy is limited to in-frame clones, with some not included. The sample records tens of thousands of clones, approximately 92% being singletons. The specimen comprised CD4+ or CD8+ T cells sorted from blood, sampled in a trial of the OX40 agonist ivuxolimab. These receptors came from an adult with an advanced solid tumor such as melanoma, head and neck, liver or kidney cancer. CDR3s include the opening cysteine and the closing phenylalanine or tryptophan. D genes are given only for firm matches.

CDR3 protein: CASSWGPGRDEQFF
CDR3 DNA: TGTGCCAGCAGCTGGGGGCCGGGGAGGGATGAGCAGTTCTTC
V gene: TRBV7-9
J gene: TRBJ2-1
D gene: NA

CDR3 protein: CASSFWSESTNYGYTF
CDR3 DNA: TGTGCCAGCAGCTTTTGGTCAGAGTCTACTAACTATGGCTACACCTTC
V gene: TRBV11-2
J gene: TRBJ1-2
D gene: NA

CDR3 protein: CASSLFGGVLNEQFF
CDR3 DNA: TGTGCCAGCAGCTTATTTGGGGGAGTTCTGAATGAGCAGTTCTTC
V gene: TRBV7-2
J gene: TRBJ2-1
D gene: NA

CDR3 protein: CASSLTGFGYTF
CDR3 DNA: TGTGCCAGTAGCCTTACAGGGTTTGGCTACACCTTC
V gene: TRBV19
J gene: TRBJ1-2
D gene: NA

CDR3 protein: CASSPLGLAGSSYNEQFF
CDR3 DNA: TGTGCCAGCAGCCCTTTGGGACTAGCGGGTAGCTCCTACAATGAGCAGTTCTTC
V gene: TRBV13
J gene: TRBJ2-1
D gene: TRBD2

CDR3 protein: CASSRDPQGYEQYF
CDR3 DNA: TGTGCCAGCAGCAGGGACCCCCAGGGCTACGAGCAGTACTTC
V gene: TRBV2
J gene: TRBJ2-7
D gene: NA

CDR3 protein: CAWSAGRATFNYGYTF
CDR3 DNA: TGTGCCTGGAGTGCTGGCAGGGCCACTTTTAACTATGGCTACACCTTC
V gene: TRBV30
J gene: TRBJ1-2
D gene: NA

CDR3 protein: CASSLDRNTEAFF
CDR3 DNA: TGCGCCAGCAGCTTGGATCGGAACACTGAAGCTTTCTTT
V gene: TRBV5-1
J gene: TRBJ1-1
D gene: NA

CDR3 protein: CASSPRIVNEQFF
CDR3 DNA: TGCGCCAGCAGCCCTCGCATAGTCAATGAGCAGTTCTTC
V gene: TRBV5-1
J gene: TRBJ2-1
D gene: NA

CDR3 protein: CASMDYEQYF
CDR3 DNA: TGTGCCAGCATGGACTACGAGCAGTACTTC
V gene: TRBV25-1
J gene: TRBJ2-7
D gene: NA

CDR3 protein: CASSLLRELFF
CDR3 DNA: TGTGCCAGCAGCTTATTACGGGAGCTGTTTTTT
V gene: TRBV5-6
J gene: TRBJ2-2
D gene: NA

CDR3 protein: CASSHDGQGGYEQYF
CDR3 DNA: TGCGCCAGCAGCCATGATGGACAGGGAGGATACGAGCAGTACTTC
V gene: TRBV4-1
J gene: TRBJ2-7
D gene: TRBD1

CDR3 protein: CASSVEGDMNTEAFF
CDR3 DNA: TGTGCCAGCAGCGTAGAAGGGGACATGAACACTGAAGCTTTCTTT
V gene: TRBV9
J gene: TRBJ1-1
D gene: NA

CDR3 protein: CASSLLEGSNEKLFF
CDR3 DNA: TGTGCCAGCAGCCTACTGGAGGGGTCTAATGAAAAACTGTTTTTT
V gene: TRBV4-2
J gene: TRBJ1-4
D gene: NA

CDR3 protein: CASSPGGTSGEDTQYF
CDR3 DNA: TGTGCCAGCAGCCCCGGCGGGACTAGCGGGGAGGATACGCAGTATTTT
V gene: TRBV13
J gene: TRBJ2-3
D gene: TRBD2

CDR3 protein: CASSLEGALNQPQHF
CDR3 DNA: TGTGCCAGCAGCTTGGAAGGGGCCCTCAATCAGCCCCAGCATTTT
V gene: TRBV7-9
J gene: TRBJ1-5
D gene: NA

CDR3 protein: CASSYSHEQYF
CDR3 DNA: TGTGCCAGCAGCTATTCACACGAGCAGTACTTC
V gene: TRBV6-5
J gene: TRBJ2-7
D gene: NA

CDR3 protein: CASSLVGEFTEAFF
CDR3 DNA: TGCGCCAGCAGCCTCGTTGGGGAATTCACTGAAGCTTTCTTT
V gene: TRBV4-1
J gene: TRBJ1-1
D gene: NA

CDR3 protein: CASSEGGNPSYEQYF
CDR3 DNA: TGTGCCAGCAGCGAAGGGGGGAATCCTTCCTACGAGCAGTACTTC
V gene: TRBV9
J gene: TRBJ2-7
D gene: NA

CDR3 protein: CASSLKASSYNEQFF
CDR3 DNA: TGTGCCAGCAGTCTCAAAGCTAGCTCCTACAATGAGCAGTTCTTC
V gene: TRBV27
J gene: TRBJ2-1
D gene: NA

CDR3 protein: CASSDPATYEQYF
CDR3 DNA: TGTGCCAGCAGTGATCCAGCCACCTACGAGCAGTACTTC
V gene: TRBV2
J gene: TRBJ2-7
D gene: NA

CDR3 protein: CASRQQVIEQYF
CDR3 DNA: TGTGCCAGCCGGCAACAGGTGATCGAGCAGTACTTC
V gene: TRBV2
J gene: TRBJ2-7
D gene: NA